One and the same sample provided the 8 T cell receptor beta chains below, sequenced in a study of identical twins. TCRdb reprocessed the 5' RACE reads via MiXCR and lists one record per CDR3 protein. The data contain under 300,000 distinct CDR3 sequences, around 15% of them singletons. Sequencing input: memory (CD45RO+) T cells sorted from blood. The receptors come from a woman aged 18-35 years in good health.

CDR3 DNA sequence: TGTGCCAGCAGGGAGACTAGCGGGGGGGTCAATGAGCAGTTCTTC. Protein: CASRETSGGVNEQFF. This sequence joins TRBV2 and TRBJ2-1; 14 nucleotides align to TRBD2. J gave up 6 bases and V 6 bases, and 4 bases lay outside the gene matches. From germline, CDR1 is SNHLY and CDR2 FYNNEI. The CDR3 covers 15 residues.

The V call is TRBV12-3 or TRBV12-4, the J call TRBJ1-2; 8 positions agree with TRBD1. The CDR3 covers 15 residues. J was trimmed by 5 bases and V by 10 bases; bases with no gene match: 15. This CDR3 is CAIRQKTGVEYGYTF. Written as DNA, the CDR3 is TGTGCCATCCGACAGAAGACAGGGGTTGAGTATGGCTACACCTTC.

The rearrangement uses TRBV12-3 or TRBV12-4 and TRBJ2-1; TRBD2 matches at 16 bases. This CDR3 spans 19 amino acids. V gave up 4 bases and J gave up 0 bases; unmatched junction bases: 6. In DNA, the CDR3 is TGTGCCAGCAGTTCCCCGGGACTAGCGGGGGGGAGCTCCTACAATGAGCAGTTCTTC. It codes for CASSSPGLAGGSSYNEQFF.

The V call is TRBV4-3, the J call TRBJ2-3; 10 bases line up with TRBD2. Looked up from germline, CDR1 is LGHNA and CDR2 is YSLEER. The trim removed 5 bases at V and 3 bases at J, leaving 11 bases unmatched. This CDR3 is 17 amino acids long. The CDR3 reads CASSGRGSGRATDTQYF. CDR3 coding DNA: TGCGCCAGCAGCGGGCGGGGCAGCGGGAGGGCTACAGATACGCAGTATTTT.

This sequence joins TRBV6-2 or TRBV6-3 and TRBJ2-3; possible D gene TRBD1, 5 bases. The CDR3 covers 15 residues. The germline V and J ends were trimmed by 0 bases and 5 bases, with 12 bases remaining between them. The V gene's germline CDR1 is MNHEY and CDR2 SVGEGT. The CDR3 DNA reads as TGTGCCAGCAGTTACTCTCTATCTACAGGAGATACGCAGTATTTT. It specifies CASSYSLSTGDTQYF.

This clonotype has ten or more counts. The chain is built from TRBV7-8 and TRBJ2-1; 8 bases align to TRBD2. Germline values: CDR1 SGHVS, CDR2 FQNEAQ. The CDR3 extends over 15 amino acids. With V trimmed by 7 bases and J by 6 bases, 11 bases remained unmatched. This chain's CDR3 is CASTTFAGGPNEQFF. DNA for the CDR3: TGTGCCAGCACTACTTTTGCGGGAGGACCCAATGAGCAGTTCTTC.

Only a few counts were recorded for this clonotype. This chain uses TRBV5-1 with TRBJ2-3; D not resolved. The CDR3 totals 14 residues. Per the germline V gene, CDR1 is SGHRS and CDR2 is YFSETQ. The V and J ends lost 0 bases and 5 bases respectively, with 10 bases between them. CDR3: CASSLEVVGDTQYF. The CDR3 region has the DNA TGCGCCAGCAGCTTGGAGGTAGTAGGAGATACGCAGTATTTT.

The CDR3 DNA follows: TGCGCCAGCAGCCAAGATGGGTGGACAGGGGAGTTAGCGGGACCCTACAATGAGCAGTTCTTC. The encoded protein is CASSQDGWTGELAGPYNEQFF. J is TRBJ2-1 and V is TRBV4-1; possibly TRBD1 for D (9 bases). CDR3 size: 21 residues. V was clipped by 0 bases and J by 2 bases, with 26 bases between them. The germline V gene encodes CDR1 MGHRA and CDR2 YSYEKL.